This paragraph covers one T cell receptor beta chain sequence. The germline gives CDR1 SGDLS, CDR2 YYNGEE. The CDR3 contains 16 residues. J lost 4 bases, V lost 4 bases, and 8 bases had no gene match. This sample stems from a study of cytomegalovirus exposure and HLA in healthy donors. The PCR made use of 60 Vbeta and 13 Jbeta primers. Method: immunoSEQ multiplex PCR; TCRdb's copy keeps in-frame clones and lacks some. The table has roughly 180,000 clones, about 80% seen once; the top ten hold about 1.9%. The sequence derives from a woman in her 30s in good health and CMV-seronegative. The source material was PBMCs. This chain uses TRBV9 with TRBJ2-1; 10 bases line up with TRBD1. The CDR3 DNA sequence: TGTGCCAGCAGCCTTTCCGGGACAGGGGATTACAATGAGCAGTTCTTC. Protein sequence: CASSLSGTGDYNEQFF.